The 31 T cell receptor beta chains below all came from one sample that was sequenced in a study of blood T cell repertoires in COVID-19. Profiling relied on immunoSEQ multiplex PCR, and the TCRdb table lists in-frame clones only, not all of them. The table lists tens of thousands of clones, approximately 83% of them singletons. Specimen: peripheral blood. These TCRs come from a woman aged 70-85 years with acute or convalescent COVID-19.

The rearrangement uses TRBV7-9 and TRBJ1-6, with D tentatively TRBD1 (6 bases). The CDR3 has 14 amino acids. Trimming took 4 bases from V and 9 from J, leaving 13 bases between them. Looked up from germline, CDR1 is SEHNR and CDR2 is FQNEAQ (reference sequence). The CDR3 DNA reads TGTGCCAGCAGCTACCGACAGGAATTTTCACCCCTCCACTTT. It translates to CASSYRQEFSPLHF. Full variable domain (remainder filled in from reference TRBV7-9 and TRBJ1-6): DTGVSQNPRHKITKRGQNVTFRCDPISEHNRLYWYRQTLGQGPEFLTYFQNEAQLEKSRLLSDRFSAERPKGSFSTLEIQRTEQGDSAMYLCASSYRQEFSPLHFGNGTRLTVT.

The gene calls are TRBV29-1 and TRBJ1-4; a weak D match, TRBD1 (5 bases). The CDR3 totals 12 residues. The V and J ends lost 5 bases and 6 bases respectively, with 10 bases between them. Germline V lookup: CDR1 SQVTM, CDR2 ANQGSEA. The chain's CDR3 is CSVRGGDEKLFF. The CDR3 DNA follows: TGCAGCGTTAGGGGAGGAGATGAAAAACTGTTTTTT.

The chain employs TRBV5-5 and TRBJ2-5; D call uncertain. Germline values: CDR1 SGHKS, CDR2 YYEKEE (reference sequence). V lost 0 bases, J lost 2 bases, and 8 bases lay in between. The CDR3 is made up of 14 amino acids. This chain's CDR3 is CASSLVQIQETQYF. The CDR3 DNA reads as TGTGCCAGCAGCTTGGTTCAGATACAAGAGACCCAGTACTTC.

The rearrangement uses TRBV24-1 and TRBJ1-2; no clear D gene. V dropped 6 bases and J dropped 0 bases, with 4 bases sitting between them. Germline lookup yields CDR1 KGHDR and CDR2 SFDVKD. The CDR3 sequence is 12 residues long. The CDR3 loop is CATSPSNYGYTF. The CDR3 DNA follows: TGTGCCACCAGTCCGTCTAACTATGGCTACACCTTC.

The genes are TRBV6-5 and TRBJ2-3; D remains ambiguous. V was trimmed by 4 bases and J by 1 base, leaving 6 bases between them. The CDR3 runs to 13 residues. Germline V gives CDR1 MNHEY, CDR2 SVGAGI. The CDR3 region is CASSFRGTDTQYF. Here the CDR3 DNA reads TGTGCCAGCAGTTTTCGCGGCACAGATACGCAGTATTTT.

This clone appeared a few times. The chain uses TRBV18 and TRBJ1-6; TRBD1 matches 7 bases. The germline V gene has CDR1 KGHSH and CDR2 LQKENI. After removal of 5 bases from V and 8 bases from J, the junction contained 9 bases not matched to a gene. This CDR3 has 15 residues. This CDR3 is CASSAIGDRDSPLHF. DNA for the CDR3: TGTGCCAGCTCAGCTATAGGGGACAGAGATTCACCCCTCCACTTT.

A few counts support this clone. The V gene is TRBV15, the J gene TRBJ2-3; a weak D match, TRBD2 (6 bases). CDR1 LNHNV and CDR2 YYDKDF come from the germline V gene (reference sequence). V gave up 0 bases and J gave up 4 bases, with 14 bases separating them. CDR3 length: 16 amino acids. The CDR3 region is CATSRDYGGVPDTQYF. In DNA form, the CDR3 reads TGTGCCACCAGCAGAGATTACGGGGGAGTGCCAGATACGCAGTATTTT. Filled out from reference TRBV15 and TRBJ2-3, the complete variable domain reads DAMVIQNPRYQVTQFGKPVTLSCSQTLNHNVMYWYQQKSSQAPKLLFHYYDKDFNNEADTPDNFQSRRPNTSFCFLDIRSPGLGDTAMYLCATSRDYGGVPDTQYFGPGTRLTVL.

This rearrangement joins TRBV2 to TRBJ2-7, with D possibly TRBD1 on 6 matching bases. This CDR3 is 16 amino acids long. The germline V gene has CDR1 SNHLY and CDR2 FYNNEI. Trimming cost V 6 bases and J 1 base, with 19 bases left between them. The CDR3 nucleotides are TGTGCCAGCAGACCACAGGGCCTCTTAAGTTCCTACGAGCAGTACTTC. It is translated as CASRPQGLLSSYEQYF.

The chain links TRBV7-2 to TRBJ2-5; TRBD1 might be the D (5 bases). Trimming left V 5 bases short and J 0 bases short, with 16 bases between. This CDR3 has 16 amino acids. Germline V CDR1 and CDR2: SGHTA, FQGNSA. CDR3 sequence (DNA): TGTGCCAGCAGCCCGCATATTCGACAGTACCAAGAGACCCAGTACTTC. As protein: CASSPHIRQYQETQYF.

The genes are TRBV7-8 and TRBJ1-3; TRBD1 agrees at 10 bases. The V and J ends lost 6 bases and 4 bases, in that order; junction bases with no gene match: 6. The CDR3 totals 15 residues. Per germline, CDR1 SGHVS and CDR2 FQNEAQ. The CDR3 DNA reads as TGTGCCAGCAGTTTGGGACAGGGGAGGGGAAACACCATATATTTT. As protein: CASSLGQGRGNTIYF.

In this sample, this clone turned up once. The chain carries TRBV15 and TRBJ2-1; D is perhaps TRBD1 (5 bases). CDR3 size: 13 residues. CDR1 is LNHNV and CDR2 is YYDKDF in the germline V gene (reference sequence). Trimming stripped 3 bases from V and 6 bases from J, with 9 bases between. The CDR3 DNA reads TGTGCCACCAGCAGGGGGCCGGTCAATGAGCAGTTCTTC. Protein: CATSRGPVNEQFF. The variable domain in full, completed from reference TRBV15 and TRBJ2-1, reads DAMVIQNPRYQVTQFGKPVTLSCSQTLNHNVMYWYQQKSSQAPKLLFHYYDKDFNNEADTPDNFQSRRPNTSFCFLDIRSPGLGDTAMYLCATSRGPVNEQFFGPGTRLTVL.

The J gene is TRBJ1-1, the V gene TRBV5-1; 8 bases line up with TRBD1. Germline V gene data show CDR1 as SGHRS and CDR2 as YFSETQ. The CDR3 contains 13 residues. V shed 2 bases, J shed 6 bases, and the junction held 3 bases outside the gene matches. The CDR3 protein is CASSFGQGPEAFF. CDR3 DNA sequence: TGCGCCAGCAGCTTCGGACAGGGCCCTGAAGCTTTCTTT.

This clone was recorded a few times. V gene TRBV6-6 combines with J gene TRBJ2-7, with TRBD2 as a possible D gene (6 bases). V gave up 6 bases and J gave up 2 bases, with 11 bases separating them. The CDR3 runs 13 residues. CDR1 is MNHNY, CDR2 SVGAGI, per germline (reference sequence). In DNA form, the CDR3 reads TGTGCCAGCAGCCGCGGGGACGCCTACGAGCAGTACTTC. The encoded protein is CASSRGDAYEQYF.

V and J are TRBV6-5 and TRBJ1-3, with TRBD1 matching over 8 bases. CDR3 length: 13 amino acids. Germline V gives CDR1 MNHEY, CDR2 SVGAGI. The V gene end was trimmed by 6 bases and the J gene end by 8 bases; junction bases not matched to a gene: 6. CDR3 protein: CASRMDRVDTIYF. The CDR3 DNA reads TGTGCCAGCAGAATGGACAGGGTGGACACCATATATTTT.

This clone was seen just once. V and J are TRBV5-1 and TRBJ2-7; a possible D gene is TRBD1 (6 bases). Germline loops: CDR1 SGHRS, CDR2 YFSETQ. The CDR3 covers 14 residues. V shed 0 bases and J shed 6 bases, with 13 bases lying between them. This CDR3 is CASSLVQGFGEQYF. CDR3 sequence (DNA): TGCGCCAGCAGCTTGGTCCAGGGGTTCGGCGAGCAGTACTTC.

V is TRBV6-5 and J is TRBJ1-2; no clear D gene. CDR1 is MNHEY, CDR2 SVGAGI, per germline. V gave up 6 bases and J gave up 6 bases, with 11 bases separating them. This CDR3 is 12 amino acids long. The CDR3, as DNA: TGTGCCAGCAGGATCCGGGAGGATGGCTACACCTTC. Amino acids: CASRIREDGYTF.

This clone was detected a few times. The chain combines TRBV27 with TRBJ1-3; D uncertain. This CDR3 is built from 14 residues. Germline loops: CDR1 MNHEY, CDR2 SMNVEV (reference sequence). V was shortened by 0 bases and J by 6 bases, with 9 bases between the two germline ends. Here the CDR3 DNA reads TGTGCCAGCAGTTTATCGAACCAGGCAAACACCATATATTTT. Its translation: CASSLSNQANTIYF.

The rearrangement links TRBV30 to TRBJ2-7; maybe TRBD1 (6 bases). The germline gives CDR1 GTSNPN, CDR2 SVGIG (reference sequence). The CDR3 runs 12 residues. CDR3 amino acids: CAINRDFSGQYF. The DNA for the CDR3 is TGTGCTATTAACAGGGATTTCTCTGGGCAGTACTTC.

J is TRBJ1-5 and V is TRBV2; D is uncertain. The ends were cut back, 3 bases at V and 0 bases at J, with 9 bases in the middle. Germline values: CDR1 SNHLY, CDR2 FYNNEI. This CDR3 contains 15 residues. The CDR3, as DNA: TGTGCCAGCAGTGATCGCCAGATTAGCAATCAGCCCCAGCATTTT. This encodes CASSDRQISNQPQHF.

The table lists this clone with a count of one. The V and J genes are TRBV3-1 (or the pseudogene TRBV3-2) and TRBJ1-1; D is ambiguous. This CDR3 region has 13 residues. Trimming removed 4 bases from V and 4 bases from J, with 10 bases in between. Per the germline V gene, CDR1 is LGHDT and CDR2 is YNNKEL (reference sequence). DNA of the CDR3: TGTGCCAGCAGCCGCCGGGAGGGCACTGAAGCTTTCTTT. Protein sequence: CASSRREGTEAFF.

The CDR3 bases are TGTGCCAGCTCTAAGGGGGGGCGGTCCTACGAGCAGTACTTC. As protein: CASSKGGRSYEQYF. The chain joins TRBV6-6 to TRBJ2-7; tentative D call: TRBD2 (7 bases). The CDR3 loop spans 14 amino acids. V lost 8 bases and J lost 1, with 15 bases in between. CDR1 and CDR2 from the germline V gene are MNHNY and SVGAGI (reference sequence).

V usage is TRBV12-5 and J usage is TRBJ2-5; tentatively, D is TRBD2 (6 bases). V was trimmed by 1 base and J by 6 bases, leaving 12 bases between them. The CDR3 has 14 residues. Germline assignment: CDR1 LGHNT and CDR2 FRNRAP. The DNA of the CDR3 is TGTGCTAGTGGTTTGGACGGGGGTGGAAAGACCCAGTACTTC. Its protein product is CASGLDGGGKTQYF.

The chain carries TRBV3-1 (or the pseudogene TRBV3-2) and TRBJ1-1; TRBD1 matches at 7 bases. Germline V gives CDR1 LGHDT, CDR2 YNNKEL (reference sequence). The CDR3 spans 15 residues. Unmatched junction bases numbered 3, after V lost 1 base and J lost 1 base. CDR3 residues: CASSQVGGWNTEAFF. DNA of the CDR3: TGTGCCAGCAGCCAAGTAGGGGGCTGGAACACTGAAGCTTTCTTT.

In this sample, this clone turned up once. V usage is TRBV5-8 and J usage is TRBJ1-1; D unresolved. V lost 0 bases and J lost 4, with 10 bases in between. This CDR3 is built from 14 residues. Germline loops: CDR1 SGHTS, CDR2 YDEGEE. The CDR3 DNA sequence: TGTGCCAGCAGCTTGGACCCTACCCGCACTGAAGCTTTCTTT. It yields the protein CASSLDPTRTEAFF.

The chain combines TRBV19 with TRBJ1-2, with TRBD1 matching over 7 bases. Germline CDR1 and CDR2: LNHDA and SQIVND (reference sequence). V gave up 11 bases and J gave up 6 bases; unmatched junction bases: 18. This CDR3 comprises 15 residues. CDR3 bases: TGTGCCGGAAAAAAAAAGCCAGGGGGGTTGGATGGCTACACCTTC. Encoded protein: CAGKKKPGGLDGYTF. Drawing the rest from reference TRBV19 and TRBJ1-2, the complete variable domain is DGGITQSPKYLFRKEGQNVTLSCEQNLNHDAMYWYRQDPGQGLRLIYYSQIVNDFQKGDIAEGYSVSREKKESFPLTVTSAQKNPTAFYLCAGKKKPGGLDGYTFGSGTRLTVV.

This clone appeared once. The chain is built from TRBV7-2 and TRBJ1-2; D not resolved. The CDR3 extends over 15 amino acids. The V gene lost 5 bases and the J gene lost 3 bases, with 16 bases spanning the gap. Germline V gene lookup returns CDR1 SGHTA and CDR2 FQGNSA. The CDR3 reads CASSQPGRPYYGYTF. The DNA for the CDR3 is TGTGCCAGCAGCCAACCGGGTCGACCCTACTATGGCTACACCTTC.

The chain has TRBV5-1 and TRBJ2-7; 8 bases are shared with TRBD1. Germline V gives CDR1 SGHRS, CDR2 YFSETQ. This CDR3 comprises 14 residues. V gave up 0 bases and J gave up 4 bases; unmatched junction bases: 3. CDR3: CASSLGTGLYEQYF. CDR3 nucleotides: TGCGCCAGCAGCTTGGGGACAGGGCTATACGAGCAGTACTTC. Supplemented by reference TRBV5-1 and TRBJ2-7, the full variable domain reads KAGVTQTPRYLIKTRGQQVTLSCSPISGHRSVSWYQQTPGQGLQFLFEYFSETQRNKGNFPGRFSGRQFSNSRSEMNVSTLELGDSALYLCASSLGTGLYEQYFGPGTRLTVT.

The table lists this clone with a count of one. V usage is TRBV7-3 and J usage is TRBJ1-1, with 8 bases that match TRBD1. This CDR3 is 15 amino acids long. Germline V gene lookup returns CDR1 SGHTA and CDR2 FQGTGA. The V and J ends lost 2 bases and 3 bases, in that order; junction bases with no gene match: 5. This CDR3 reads CASSLQQGGYTEAFF. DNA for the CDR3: TGTGCCAGCAGCTTACAACAGGGGGGATACACTGAAGCTTTCTTT.

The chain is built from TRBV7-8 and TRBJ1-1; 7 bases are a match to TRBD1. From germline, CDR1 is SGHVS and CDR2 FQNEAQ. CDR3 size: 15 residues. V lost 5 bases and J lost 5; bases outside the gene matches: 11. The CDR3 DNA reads TGTGCCAGCAGCAGACCCGGGACAGTCGTTACTGAAGCTTTCTTT. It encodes CASSRPGTVVTEAFF.

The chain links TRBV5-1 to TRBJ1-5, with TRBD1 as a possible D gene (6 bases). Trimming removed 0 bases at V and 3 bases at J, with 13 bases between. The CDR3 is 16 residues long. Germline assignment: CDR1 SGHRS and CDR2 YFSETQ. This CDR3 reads CASSLEPQGSNQPQHF. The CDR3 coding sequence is TGCGCCAGCAGCTTGGAGCCCCAGGGGTCCAATCAGCCCCAGCATTTT.

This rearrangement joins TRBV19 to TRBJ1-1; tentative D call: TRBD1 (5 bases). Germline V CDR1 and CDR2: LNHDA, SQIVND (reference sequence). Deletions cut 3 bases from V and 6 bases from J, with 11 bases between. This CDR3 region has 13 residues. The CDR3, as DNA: TGTGCCAGTAGTATCCGGGGGTCGGCTGAAGCTTTCTTT. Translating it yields CASSIRGSAEAFF.